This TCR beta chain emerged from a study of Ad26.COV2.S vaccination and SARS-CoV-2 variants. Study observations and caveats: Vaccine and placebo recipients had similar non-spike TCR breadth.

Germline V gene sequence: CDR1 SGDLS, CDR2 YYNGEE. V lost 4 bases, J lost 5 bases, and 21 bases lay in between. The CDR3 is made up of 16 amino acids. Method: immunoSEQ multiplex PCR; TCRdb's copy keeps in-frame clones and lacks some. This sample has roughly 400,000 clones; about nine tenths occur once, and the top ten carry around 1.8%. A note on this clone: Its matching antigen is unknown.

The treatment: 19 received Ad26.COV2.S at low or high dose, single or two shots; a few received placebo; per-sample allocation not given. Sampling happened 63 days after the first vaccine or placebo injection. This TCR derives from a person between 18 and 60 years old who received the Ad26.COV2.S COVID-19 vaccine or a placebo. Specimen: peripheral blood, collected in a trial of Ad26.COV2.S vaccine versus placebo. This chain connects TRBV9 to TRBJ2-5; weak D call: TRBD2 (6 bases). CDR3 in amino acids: CASSPRAGPGGETQYF. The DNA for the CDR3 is TGTGCCAGCAGCCCACGAGCGGGCCCCGGCGGGGAGACCCAGTACTTC.